This TCR beta chain was captured in a study of CD8 T cells in ankylosing spondylitis. Study-level points and caveats: Clones that were linked to disease were CD8+ and were relatively rare in peripheral blood. Blood of patients with ankylosing spondylitis appeared to be characterized by a TCR beta motif of eight highly homologous variants.

Trimming left V 4 bases short and J 1 base short, with 7 bases between. The CDR3 covers 13 residues. CDR1 ENHRY and CDR2 SYGVKD come from the germline V gene. This clonotype was recorded many times. Its antigen is as yet unknown. One entry per CDR3 protein results from TCRdb running MiXCR on the 5' RACE reads. Seen here are 750,000 to 850,000 distinct CDR3 sequences, about 10% observed once, and the top ten hold roughly 0.51%. The clonotype comes from a male donor with ankylosing spondylitis. V gene TRBV10-3 combines with J gene TRBJ1-1; D remains unclear. The sample comprised blood, either unsorted or a sorted T cell fraction (not recorded which). The CDR3 nucleotides are TGTGCCATCAGTGTACAGACGAACACTGAAGCTTTCTTT. Protein: CAISVQTNTEAFF.